These T cell receptor beta chains were read from a single sample in a study of blood T cell repertoires in COVID-19. Profiling relied on immunoSEQ multiplex PCR, and the TCRdb table lists in-frame clones only, not all of them. The sample shows approximately 480,000 clones, roughly 87% of them seen only once. The sequenced material came from PBMCs or T cells enriched from blood (not recorded which). The origin of the receptors is a woman younger than 30 who had recovered from COVID-19. Each CDR3 is given with its conserved first and last residue. The D gene is left open where the match is weak. Size tells how often a clone was seen (once, few, many) or the class of an expanded clone, and some rows leave it out.

abundance | d_gene | j_gene | v_gene | CDR3nt | CDR3aa
NA | NA | TRBJ2-2 | TRBV9 | TGTGCCAGCAGTGTGACCCAGGGGGGCACCGGGGAGCTGTTTTTT | CASSVTQGGTGELFF
NA | TRBD1 | TRBJ2-7 | TRBV2 | TGTGCCAGCATGGTGGGACAGCTACTTCTCGAGCAGTACTTC | CASMVGQLLLEQYF
NA | NA | TRBJ2-5 | TRBV18 | TGTGCCAGCTCACCGGACTCCCCGAGGGAGGAGACCCAGTACTTC | CASSPDSPREETQYF
NA | TRBD2 | TRBJ2-7 | TRBV19 | TGTGCCACGGCGGGGGCCTACGAGCAGTACTTC | CATAGAYEQYF
NA | TRBD1 | TRBJ1-3 | TRBV5-5 | TGTGCCAGCAGCTCGACAGGGTCTTCTGGAAACACCATATATTTT | CASSSTGSSGNTIYF
few | NA | TRBJ1-5 | TRBV10-1 | TGCGCCAGAACAGGGAACTATCAGCCCCAGCATTTT | CARTGNYQPQHF
NA | NA | TRBJ1-1 | TRBV19 | TGTGCCAGTAGTACCAGGGGAATGAACACTGAAGCTTTCTTT | CASSTRGMNTEAFF
NA | TRBD2 | TRBJ2-1 | TRBV11-2 | TGTGCCAGCAGCCCCGGGGGCGCGGGGGGGGCCCATAGTGAGCAGTTCTTC | CASSPGGAGGAHSEQFF
NA | NA | TRBJ2-5 | TRBV6-6 | TGTGCCACCAACGCAGGGGTGGGGACCCAGTACTTC | CATNAGVGTQYF
once | TRBD1 | TRBJ2-7 | TRBV13 | TGTGCCAGCAGCGCGGACAGGTACTACGAGCAGTACTTC | CASSADRYYEQYF
once | NA | TRBJ2-2 | TRBV19 | TGTGCCACCAAACTCGGGGAGCTGTTTTTT | CATKLGELFF
NA | TRBD2 | TRBJ2-7 | TRBV5-6 | TGTGCCAGCAGCTTGGCCTTTAGCGGGGCGAGCTCCTACGAGCAGTACTTC | CASSLAFSGASSYEQYF
NA | NA | TRBJ1-2 | TRBV28 | TGTGCCAGCAGTTTATCGGACAGAGGCGGCTACACCTTC | CASSLSDRGGYTF
few | NA | TRBJ1-4 | TRBV3-1/TRBV3-2 | TGTGCCAGCAGCCAAGGTCAAACAGGGAATGAAAAACTGTTTTTT | CASSQGQTGNEKLFF
NA | NA | TRBJ1-1 | TRBV5-1 | TGCGCCAGCAGCTACGGAGAGGATGAAGCTTTCTTT | CASSYGEDEAFF
NA | NA | TRBJ2-5 | TRBV11-2 | TGTGCCAGCAGCTTTTCAGGGAGGAGTGGGGAGACCCAGTACTTC | CASSFSGRSGETQYF
NA | NA | TRBJ1-5 | TRBV9 | TGTGCCAGCAGCGTAGGCTTCAGTAATCAGCCCCAGCATTTT | CASSVGFSNQPQHF
NA | NA | TRBJ2-5 | TRBV28 | TGTGCCAGCACATCCTGGGGGGCCCAGTACTTC | CASTSWGAQYF
NA | TRBD1 | TRBJ1-5 | TRBV20-1 | TGCAGTGCTAGTGGAGGGGGCGAAAATCAGCCCCAGCATTTT | CSASGGGENQPQHF
NA | NA | TRBJ2-1 | TRBV5-1 | TGCGCCAGCTCCCAAGGACAGAGGGGAAATGAGCAGTTCTTC | CASSQGQRGNEQFF
few | TRBD1 | TRBJ1-5 | TRBV18 | TGTGCCAGCTCACCAACAGGGGAGGCTCAGCCCCAGCATTTT | CASSPTGEAQPQHF
NA | NA | TRBJ1-2 | TRBV3-1/TRBV3-2 | TGTGCCAGCAGCCAAGGGCGGGGCGGCTATGGCTACACCTTC | CASSQGRGGYGYTF
NA | TRBD2 | TRBJ2-1 | TRBV7-2 | TGTGCCAGCAAGACTAGCGGGGGGCAAGGTGAGCAGTTCTTC | CASKTSGGQGEQFF
NA | TRBD1 | TRBJ2-7 | TRBV18 | TGTGCCAGCTCACCAGGGACAGGGGCCAGCGAGCAGTACTTC | CASSPGTGASEQYF
NA | NA | TRBJ1-6 | TRBV11-2 | TGTGCCAGCAGCTTAGCAATCTTGCAGGGACCCCTCCACTTT | CASSLAILQGPLHF
few | NA | TRBJ1-1 | TRBV7-7 | TGTGCTAGCAGCTTAAAACTGACTACTGAAGCTTTCTTT | CASSLKLTTEAFF
NA | NA | TRBJ2-3 | TRBV28 | TGTGCCAGTTCTTACACAGATACGCAGTATTTT | CASSYTDTQYF
NA | NA | TRBJ1-5 | TRBV5-1 | TGCGCCAGCAGCTTGTCCGGGGGGTTGGATCAGCCCCAGCATTTT | CASSLSGGLDQPQHF
NA | NA | TRBJ1-4 | TRBV25-1 | TGTGCCAGCCTCGGTCGAGGAGATGGCCCCACCGAAAAACTGTTTTTT | CASLGRGDGPTEKLFF
NA | TRBD1 | TRBJ2-7 | TRBV3-1/TRBV3-2 | TGTGCCAGCAGCCGGGACAGGGGTCCCTACGAGCAGTACTTC | CASSRDRGPYEQYF
NA | NA | TRBJ2-7 | TRBV19 | TGTGCCAGTAGCCACCTTGGGGGGGGCAACGAGCAGTACTTC | CASSHLGGGNEQYF
NA | TRBD1 | TRBJ1-3 | TRBV19 | TGTGCCAGTAGCTGGGACAGTTCTTCTTCTGGAAACACCATATATTTT | CASSWDSSSSGNTIYF
NA | NA | TRBJ1-5 | TRBV4-1 | TGCGCCAGCAGCCAAGAAGGGGGGGAGGGTCAGCCCCAGCATTTT | CASSQEGGEGQPQHF